This TCR beta chain was captured by sequencing in a study of cytomegalovirus exposure and HLA in healthy donors. PCR amplification relied on 60 Vbeta primers (plus 13 Jbeta primers). Produced via immunoSEQ multiplex PCR; TCRdb's table is partial and in-frame only. Here the sample spans over 100,000 clones, approximately 70% being singletons. V shed 7 bases, J shed 8 bases, and the junction held 14 bases outside the gene matches. CDR1 and CDR2 from the germline V gene are SGHNT and YYREEE (reference sequence). The CDR3 covers 15 residues. The sample was PBMCs. The chain couples TRBV5-4 to TRBJ1-2; 10 bases agree with TRBD1. The origin of this receptor is a man aged 35-49 years in good health and CMV-seronegative. CDR3 DNA sequence: TGTGCCAGCGTGACCCGAGACAGGGGGCTGTACGGCTACACCTTC. This sequence encodes CASVTRDRGLYGYTF. The full variable domain, rest sourced from reference TRBV5-4 and TRBJ1-2, is ETGVTQSPTHLIKTRGQQVTLRCSSQSGHNTVSWYQQALGQGPQFIFQYYREEENGRGNFPPRFSGLQFPNYSSELNVNALELDDSALYLCASVTRDRGLYGYTFGSGTRLTVV.